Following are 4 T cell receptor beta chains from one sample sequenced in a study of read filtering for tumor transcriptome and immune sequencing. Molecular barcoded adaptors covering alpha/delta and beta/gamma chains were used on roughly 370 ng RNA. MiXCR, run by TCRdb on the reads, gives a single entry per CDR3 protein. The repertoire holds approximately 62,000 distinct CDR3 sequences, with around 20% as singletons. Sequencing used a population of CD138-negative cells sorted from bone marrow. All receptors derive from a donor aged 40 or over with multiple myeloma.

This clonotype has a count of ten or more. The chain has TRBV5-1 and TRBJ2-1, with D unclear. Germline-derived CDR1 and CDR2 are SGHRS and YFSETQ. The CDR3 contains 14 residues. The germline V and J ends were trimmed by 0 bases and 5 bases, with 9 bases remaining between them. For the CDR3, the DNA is TGCGCCAGCAGCTTGGTACCGCTTAACAATGAGCAGTTCTTC. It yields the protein CASSLVPLNNEQFF.

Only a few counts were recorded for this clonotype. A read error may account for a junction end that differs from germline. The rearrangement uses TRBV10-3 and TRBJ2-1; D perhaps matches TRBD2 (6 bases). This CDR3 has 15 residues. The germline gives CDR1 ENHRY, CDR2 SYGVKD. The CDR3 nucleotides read TGTGCCATCGGTGAGTCCAGGGAGGACTACAATGAGCAGTTCTTC. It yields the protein CAIGESREDYNEQFF.

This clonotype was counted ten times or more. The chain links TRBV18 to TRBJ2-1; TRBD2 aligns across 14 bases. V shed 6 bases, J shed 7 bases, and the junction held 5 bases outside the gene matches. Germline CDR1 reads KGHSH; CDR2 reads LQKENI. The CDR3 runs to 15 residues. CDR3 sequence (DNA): TGTGCCAGCTCGGGGACTAGCGGGAGTACTAATGAGCAGTTCTTC. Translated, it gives CASSGTSGSTNEQFF.

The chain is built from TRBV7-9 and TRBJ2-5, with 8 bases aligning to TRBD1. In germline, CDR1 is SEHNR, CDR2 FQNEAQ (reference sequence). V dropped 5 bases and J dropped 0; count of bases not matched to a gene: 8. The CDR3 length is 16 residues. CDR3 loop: CASSHGTGSYQETQYF. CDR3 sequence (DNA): TGTGCCAGCAGCCATGGGACAGGCTCGTACCAAGAGACCCAGTACTTC. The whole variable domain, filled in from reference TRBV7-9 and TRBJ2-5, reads DTGVSQNPRHKITKRGQNVTFRCDPISEHNRLYWYRQTLGQGPEFLTYFQNEAQLEKSRLLSDRFSAERPKGSFSTLEIQRTEQGDSAMYLCASSHGTGSYQETQYFGPGTRLLVL.